This entry lists 7 T cell receptor beta chains sequenced from one sample in a study of T cell changes during pregnancy in multiple sclerosis. Using immunoSEQ multiplex PCR, the repertoire was profiled, and TCRdb retains in-frame clones only, with some absent. The sample lists under 55,000 clones, 85% to 95% seen once, with about 0.37% in the top ten. The sequencing used CD4+ T cells from peripheral blood mononuclear cells, collected before pregnancy. These receptors originate from a female donor with multiple sclerosis, enrolled in a pregnancy study.

The chain joins TRBV5-1 to TRBJ2-1; TRBD1 aligns across 9 bases. The V gene's germline CDR1 is SGHRS and CDR2 YFSETQ. This CDR3 is built from 13 residues. The junction had 5 bases not matched to a gene; V was cut back by 4 bases and J by 9 bases. CDR3 residues: CASSAQQGAEQFF. The CDR3 bases are TGCGCCAGCAGCGCCCAACAGGGGGCTGAGCAGTTCTTC.

The rearrangement joins TRBV5-1 to TRBJ2-6; D unclear. Trimming took off 4 bases at V and 0 bases at J, with 11 bases between the two ends. Germline lookup yields CDR1 SGHRS and CDR2 YFSETQ. The length of the CDR3 is 16 residues. The CDR3 reads CASSAMVLSGANVLTF. CDR3 DNA: TGCGCCAGCAGCGCGATGGTCCTCTCTGGGGCCAACGTCCTGACTTTC.

The chain employs TRBV6-1 and TRBJ1-2, with 10 bases matching TRBD1. Germline V CDR1 and CDR2: MNHNS, SASEGT. The junction had 6 bases not matched to a gene; V was cut back by 8 bases and J by 0 bases. The CDR3 length is 15 residues. CDR3 sequence reads: CASQGTGVANYGYTF. CDR3 nucleotides: TGTGCCAGCCAAGGGACAGGGGTAGCTAACTATGGCTACACCTTC.

This chain links TRBV7-2 with TRBJ1-1, with D maybe TRBD1 (5 bases). CDR3 length: 18 residues. Germline V gives CDR1 SGHTA, CDR2 FQGNSA. Trimming left V 1 base short and J 9 bases short, with 27 bases between. The CDR3 bases are TGTGCCAGCAGCTTAGGTTCATGGGGTTCTCTCGGACAAAGCAAAGCTTTCTTT. This translates into CASSLGSWGSLGQSKAFF.

This sequence joins TRBV7-9 and TRBJ2-3, with TRBD2 identical over 9 bases. This CDR3 contains 17 residues. V lost 5 bases, J lost 0 bases, and 9 bases stayed unmatched. CDR1 SEHNR and CDR2 FQNEAQ come from the germline V gene (reference sequence). CDR3 region: CASSPGRREGSTDTQYF. In DNA, the CDR3 is TGTGCCAGCAGCCCGGGAAGGCGGGAGGGGAGCACAGATACGCAGTATTTT.

The J gene is TRBJ2-1, the V gene TRBV6-1; maybe TRBD2 (5 bases). The V gene lost 1 base and the J gene lost 10 bases, with 8 bases spanning the gap. CDR1 MNHNS and CDR2 SASEGT come from the germline V gene. The CDR3 runs 12 residues. Here the CDR3 reads CASSEGTPEQFF. The CDR3 DNA reads TGTGCCAGCAGTGAAGGGACTCCAGAGCAGTTCTTC.

This clone has a single count. This rearrangement joins TRBV6-1 to TRBJ2-7; perhaps TRBD1 as D (6 bases). Germline-derived CDR1 and CDR2 are MNHNS and SASEGT. The CDR3 has 14 residues. V was clipped by 7 bases and J by 2 bases, with 15 bases between them. The CDR3 DNA reads as TGTGCCAGCACTCCCGGGACAAAGGCCTACGAGCAGTACTTC. Residues: CASTPGTKAYEQYF.